This T cell receptor (beta chain) was sequenced for a study of T cells in Graves' hyperthyroidism and ophthalmopathy. Over 18 months, lack of ophthalmopathy progression marked Graves' hyperthyroidism as stable. Clinical symptoms, serum thyroxine and TRAb, thyroid ultrasound and orbital computed tomography were used for the diagnoses. The CDR3 regions of TCR beta were amplified from RNA transcripts. TCR CDR3 regions were first amplified by RT-PCR with HTBI primers. TCRdb reanalysed the multiplex PCR reads using MiXCR and keeps one entry per CDR3 protein. The sample consists of around 350,000 distinct CDR3 sequences, 15% to 20% of them appearing once. This CDR3 has 13 residues. The V end was cut by 11 bases, the J end by 4 bases, with 14 bases between. This clonotype was seen many times.

The clonotype was recovered from a woman under 30 with Graves' hyperthyroidism. The chain has TRBV12-3 or TRBV12-4 and TRBJ2-2; D uncertain. The sample comprised blood. This CDR3 is CAQQFAGTGELFF. CDR3 bases: TGTGCCCAGCAGTTTGCCGGCACCGGGGAGCTGTTTTTT.